The 21 T cell receptor beta chains below all came from one sample that was sequenced in a study of shared clonotypes between healthy human individuals. Terminally differentiated effector memory CD45RA+ cells were left out of the naive CD8 fraction, which was CD45RO-negative and positively selected for CCR7. Sequencing was performed with immunoSEQ multiplex PCR; in TCRdb, only in-frame clones are kept and a portion is missing. The data show some 2,000,000 clones, roughly 94% seen once. Sequenced: naive CD8+ T cells sorted from blood. Every receptor here comes from a man younger than 35 in good health.

The chain has TRBV5-5 and TRBJ1-1; a possible D gene is TRBD1 (5 bases). V lost 6 bases and J 7 bases, leaving 13 bases between the germline ends. Looked up from germline, CDR1 is SGHKS and CDR2 is YYEKEE (reference sequence). The CDR3 runs 12 residues. The CDR3 DNA is TGTGCCAGCACCCTGGGGGGGGGTGAAGCTTTCTTT. Its translation is CASTLGGGEAFF.

The chain uses TRBV27 and TRBJ2-2, with D tentatively TRBD2 (5 bases). Trimming took 1 base from V and 5 from J, leaving 20 bases between them. CDR3 length equals 18 residues. Germline CDR1 and CDR2: MNHEY and SMNVEV (reference sequence). The CDR3 loop is CASSLFPGSPMRTGELFF. In DNA, the CDR3 is TGTGCCAGCAGTTTATTCCCGGGATCACCCATGCGGACCGGGGAGCTGTTTTTT.

The rearrangement uses TRBV4-1 and TRBJ1-6; 9 bases match TRBD1. CDR3 size: 18 residues. V dropped 2 bases and J dropped 1; count of bases not matched to a gene: 6. Germline lookup yields CDR1 MGHRA and CDR2 YSYEKL. CDR3 nucleotide sequence: TGCGCCAGCAGCCAAACAGGGGGCGAGCTGTCCTATAATTCACCCCTCCACTTT. Its translation is CASSQTGGELSYNSPLHF.

As concerns this clone: This sample includes further DNA sequences coding for the same CDR3. The rearrangement joins TRBV6-1 to TRBJ2-7, with 8 bases lining up with TRBD1. This CDR3 comprises 14 residues. CDR1 MNHNS and CDR2 SASEGT come from the germline V gene. Trimming cost V 3 bases and J 0 bases; bases outside gene matches: 1. The CDR3 sequence: CASSDRGPSYEQYF. As DNA, the CDR3 is TGTGCCAGCAGTGACAGGGGGCCCTCCTACGAGCAGTACTTC.

On this clone itself: Within the sample, other DNA sequences also encode this same CDR3. The chain joins TRBV6-5 to TRBJ2-7, with TRBD1 matching 10 bases. This CDR3 region has 14 residues. Germline CDR1 MNHEY, CDR2 SVGAGI. V trimming: 6 bases; J trimming: 2 bases; junction bases outside the gene matches: 4. The CDR3 DNA reads TGTGCCAGCAGAGCCGGGACAGGGGCCTACGAGCAGTACTTC. It translates to CASRAGTGAYEQYF.

This chain joins TRBV28 and TRBJ2-5, with 11 bases lining up with TRBD2. The CDR3 is 16 residues long. The germline CDR1 and CDR2 sequences are MDHEN and SYDVKM. V shed 3 bases, J shed 3 bases, and the junction held 6 bases outside the gene matches. The CDR3 protein is CASSFRISGGEETQYF. CDR3 bases: TGTGCCAGCAGTTTCCGGATTAGCGGGGGGGAAGAGACCCAGTACTTC.

The chain couples TRBV6-1 to TRBJ1-1; D gene unclear. CDR1 and CDR2 from the germline V gene are MNHNS and SASEGT. The CDR3 has 13 residues. V was shortened by 1 base and J by 4 bases, with 7 bases between the two germline ends. The CDR3 DNA follows: TGTGCCAGCAGTGAAGTCATAGGCACTGAAGCTTTCTTT. The encoded protein is CASSEVIGTEAFF.

The chain has TRBV4-1 and TRBJ2-3, with TRBD2 matching over 7 bases. The V and J ends lost 4 bases and 0 bases, in that order; junction bases with no gene match: 4. The CDR3 is made up of 15 amino acids. Germline values: CDR1 MGHRA, CDR2 YSYEKL. This CDR3 is CASSLLATSTDTQYF. The CDR3 DNA reads as TGCGCCAGCAGCCTACTAGCGACTAGCACAGATACGCAGTATTTT.

This chain joins TRBV7-9 and TRBJ2-7; D remains unclear. The CDR3 has 14 residues. Germline CDR1 is SEHNR and CDR2 is FQNEAQ (reference sequence). Trimming took off 5 bases at V and 4 bases at J, with 15 bases between the two ends. CDR3 in DNA: TGTGCCAGCAGCCCGGAAGGTCGCGCGTACGAGCAGTACTTC. Residues: CASSPEGRAYEQYF. Filled out from reference TRBV7-9 and TRBJ2-7, the complete variable domain reads DTGVSQNPRHKITKRGQNVTFRCDPISEHNRLYWYRQTLGQGPEFLTYFQNEAQLEKSRLLSDRFSAERPKGSFSTLEIQRTEQGDSAMYLCASSPEGRAYEQYFGPGTRLTVT.

CDR3: CASSYLGQTYNEQFF. In nucleotides, the CDR3 is TGTGCCAGCAGTTACTTAGGACAGACATACAATGAGCAGTTCTTC. V and J are TRBV6-5 and TRBJ2-1; D perhaps matches TRBD1 (6 bases). The germline V gene has CDR1 MNHEY and CDR2 SVGAGI. The CDR3 spans 15 residues. The V gene lost 1 base and the J gene lost 4 bases, with 11 bases spanning the gap.

The gene calls are TRBV5-4 and TRBJ1-6, with TRBD1 as a possible D gene (6 bases). CDR1 is SGHNT and CDR2 is YYREEE in the germline V gene (reference sequence). Trimming stripped 0 bases from V and 11 bases from J, with 12 bases between. This CDR3 is 14 amino acids long. The chain's CDR3 is CASSLEQGEPPLHF. The CDR3 nucleotides read TGTGCCAGCAGCTTGGAACAGGGTGAACCACCCCTCCACTTT.

The DNA of the CDR3 is TGTGCCAGCAGCTTGGCCCCCAATGGCTACACCTTC. Amino acids: CASSLAPNGYTF. This rearrangement joins TRBV5-4 to TRBJ1-2; D is unresolved. Trimming pared 0 bases from V and 6 bases from J, leaving 6 bases between. This CDR3 has 12 residues. Germline lookup yields CDR1 SGHNT and CDR2 YYREEE (reference sequence). Full variable domain (rest looked up from reference TRBV5-4 and TRBJ1-2): ETGVTQSPTHLIKTRGQQVTLRCSSQSGHNTVSWYQQALGQGPQFIFQYYREEENGRGNFPPRFSGLQFPNYSSELNVNALELDDSALYLCASSLAPNGYTFGSGTRLTVV.

Worth noting for this clone: Distinct nucleotide sequences in the sample also encode this CDR3. This chain links TRBV28 with TRBJ1-1; no definite D call. The CDR3 is 13 amino acids. Trimming removed 3 bases from V and 1 base from J, with 6 bases in between. Looked up from germline, CDR1 is MDHEN and CDR2 is SYDVKM. The CDR3 DNA reads TGTGCCAGCAGTTTCCCTGAGAACACTGAAGCTTTCTTT. This sequence encodes CASSFPENTEAFF.

The V call is TRBV19, the J call TRBJ2-1; D ambiguous. CDR3 length: 13 residues. Germline CDR1 is LNHDA and CDR2 is SQIVND (reference sequence). V shed 4 bases and J shed 8 bases, with 12 bases lying between them. The CDR3 protein is CASSTSLVYEQFF. The CDR3 region has the DNA TGTGCCAGTAGTACCTCCCTAGTATATGAGCAGTTCTTC.

This clone has just one count. The gene calls are TRBV27 and TRBJ2-2, with D perhaps TRBD2 (6 bases). The CDR3 totals 14 residues. Per germline, CDR1 MNHEY and CDR2 SMNVEV (reference sequence). The V end was cut by 4 bases, the J end by 4 bases, with 10 bases between. CDR3 DNA: TGTGCCAGCAGTTGGGAGGATTCCACCGGGGAGCTGTTTTTT. This translates into CASSWEDSTGELFF.

This chain connects TRBV6-6 to TRBJ1-4; 10 bases agree with TRBD1. V was clipped by 4 bases and J by 7 bases; unmatched bases: 6. Germline V lookup: CDR1 MNHNY, CDR2 SVGAGI (reference sequence). The CDR3 contains 15 residues. CDR3 coding DNA: TGTGCCAGCAGTTCTACCGGGACAGGGGTTGAAAAACTGTTTTTT. This translates into CASSSTGTGVEKLFF.

The genes are TRBV2 and TRBJ2-7; tentative D call: TRBD2 (6 bases). This CDR3 has 14 residues. V dropped 6 bases and J dropped 5 bases, with 17 bases sitting between them. In germline, CDR1 is SNHLY, CDR2 FYNNEI. The CDR3 DNA is TGTGCCAGCAGGGACTTGGGGGGAAGGGACGAGCAGTACTTC. This translates into CASRDLGGRDEQYF.

This chain connects TRBV7-9 to TRBJ2-7; 8 bases are a match to TRBD2. V shed 3 bases, J shed 4 bases, and the junction held 5 bases outside the gene matches. Germline V gives CDR1 SEHNR, CDR2 FQNEAQ (reference sequence). The CDR3 consists of 14 residues. CDR3 DNA sequence: TGTGCCAGCAGCTTTACTAGCGGTAGGTACGAGCAGTACTTC. Protein: CASSFTSGRYEQYF.

The CDR3 nucleotides are TGTGCCAGCAGCTTACCGACAGGGCCCGAGCAGTACTTC. This gives the protein CASSLPTGPEQYF. The chain has TRBV7-9 and TRBJ2-7; 7 positions agree with TRBD1. CDR1 SEHNR and CDR2 FQNEAQ come from the germline V gene (reference sequence). This CDR3 comprises 13 residues. J lost 6 bases, V lost 2 bases, and 4 bases had no gene match.

As to this clone: Different DNA sequences within this sample yield the same CDR3. V is TRBV28 and J is TRBJ2-7; 8 bases are shared with TRBD2. Germline V gene lookup returns CDR1 MDHEN and CDR2 SYDVKM. The CDR3 has 14 residues. Trimming cost V 2 bases and J 2 bases; bases outside gene matches: 2. CDR3 DNA: TGTGCCAGCAGTTTAGCGGGGGGTCCCTACGAGCAGTACTTC. This gives the protein CASSLAGGPYEQYF. The variable domain in full, completed from reference TRBV28 and TRBJ2-7, reads DVKVTQSSRYLVKRTGEKVFLECVQDMDHENMFWYRQDPGLGLRLIYFSYDVKMKEKGDIPEGYSVSREKKERFSLILESASTNQTSMYLCASSLAGGPYEQYFGPGTRLTVT.

The V and J genes are TRBV28 and TRBJ1-1, with a possible D match to TRBD1 (6 bases). This CDR3 spans 13 amino acids. Trimming stripped 2 bases from V and 5 bases from J, with 9 bases between. Per the germline V gene, CDR1 is MDHEN and CDR2 is SYDVKM. The CDR3 nucleotides are TGTGCCAGCAGTTTACGTGGACAGACTGAAGCTTTCTTT. This codes for CASSLRGQTEAFF.